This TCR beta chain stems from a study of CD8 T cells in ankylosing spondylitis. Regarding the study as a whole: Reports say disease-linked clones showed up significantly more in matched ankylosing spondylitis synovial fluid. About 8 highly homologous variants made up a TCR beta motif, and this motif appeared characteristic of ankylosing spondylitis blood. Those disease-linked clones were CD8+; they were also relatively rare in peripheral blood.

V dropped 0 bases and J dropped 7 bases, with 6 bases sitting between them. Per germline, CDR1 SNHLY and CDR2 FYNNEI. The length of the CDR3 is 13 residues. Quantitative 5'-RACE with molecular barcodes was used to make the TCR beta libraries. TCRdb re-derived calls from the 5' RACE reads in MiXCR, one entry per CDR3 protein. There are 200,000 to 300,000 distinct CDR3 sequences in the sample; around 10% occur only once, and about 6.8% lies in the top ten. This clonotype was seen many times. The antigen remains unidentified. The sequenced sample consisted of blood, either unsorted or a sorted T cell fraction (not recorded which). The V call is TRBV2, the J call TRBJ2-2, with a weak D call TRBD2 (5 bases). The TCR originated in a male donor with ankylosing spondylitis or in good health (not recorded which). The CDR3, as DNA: TGTGCCAGCAGTGAAGCGAGGGTCGGGGAGCTGTTTTTT. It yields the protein CASSEARVGELFF.